Listed below are T cell receptor beta chains from one sample, sequenced in a study of T cell responses to AZD1222 COVID-19 vaccine. Sequencing used immunoSEQ multiplex PCR; TCRdb keeps in-frame clones, though not all of them. This repertoire shows about 140,000 clones, more than 70% found once; its top ten account for around 3.1%. The sample was peripheral blood, taken 28 days after the second AZD1222 dose. The source of these receptors is an adult who received the AZD1222 COVID-19 vaccine. The CDR3 runs from the conserved cysteine through the conserved F or W. A D gene is named only where the DNA matches it firmly. Some rows mark clone size as missing; the rest say once, few, many or name a class of expanded clone.

TRBJ2-7 | TRBV11-2 | - | - | CASSLNYEQYF | TGTGCCAGCAGCTTAAACTACGAGCAGTACTTC
TRBJ2-7 | TRBV7-9 | once | - | CASSLESRYEQYF | TGTGCCAGCAGCTTAGAGTCGCGCTACGAGCAGTACTTC
TRBJ1-1 | TRBV6-5 | - | - | CASSYEGGNLLKAFF | TGTGCCAGCAGTTACGAGGGGGGGAACCTTCTTAAAGCTTTCTTT
TRBJ1-3 | TRBV9 | - | - | CASSATVSGNTIYF | TGTGCCAGCTCGGCGACGGTTTCTGGAAACACCATATATTTT
TRBJ2-7 | TRBV28 | - | - | CASTQIGLRDWQYF | TGTGCCAGCACCCAAATCGGCCTGAGGGACTGGCAGTACTTC
TRBJ2-1 | TRBV28 | - | TRBD2 | CASSSGTRNLNEQFF | TGTGCCAGCAGCTCCGGGACTAGAAACCTCAATGAGCAGTTCTTC
TRBJ2-5 | TRBV9 | - | TRBD1 | CASSGNDRVSETQYF | TGTGCCAGCAGCGGCAACGACAGGGTGTCGGAGACCCAGTACTTC
TRBJ2-1 | TRBV4-1 | many | - | CASSQVGGDNEQFF | TGCGCCAGCAGCCAAGTGGGGGGAGACAATGAGCAGTTCTTC
TRBJ1-5 | TRBV24-1 | - | - | CATSDGLDQPQHF | TGTGCCACCAGTGACGGGTTGGATCAGCCCCAGCATTTT
TRBJ2-1 | TRBV5-6 | - | - | CASSSNIGGSSYNEQFF | TGTGCCAGCAGCTCCAACATCGGGGGAAGCTCCTACAATGAGCAGTTCTTC
TRBJ1-6 | TRBV5-1 | - | - | CASSLDNRNSPLHF | TGCGCCAGCAGCTTGGATAATCGAAATTCACCCCTCCACTTT
TRBJ2-1 | TRBV6-5 | - | - | CASSYLQSYFF | TGTGCCAGCAGTTACCTACAAAGCTACTTCTTC
TRBJ2-5 | TRBV28 | - | - | CASRADEKGGLETQYF | TGTGCCAGCAGAGCCGATGAAAAGGGAGGCTTGGAGACCCAGTACTTC
TRBJ1-2 | TRBV7-2 | - | TRBD1 | CASTQGSGGSGSYGYTF | TGTGCCAGCACTCAGGGGTCAGGGGGCTCGGGCTCCTATGGCTACACCTTC
TRBJ2-7 | TRBV27 | - | - | CASSFTGLPYEQYF | TGTGCCAGCAGTTTCACAGGGCTCCCCTACGAGCAGTACTTC
TRBJ2-7 | TRBV4-1 | - | TRBD2 | CASSQGEGASSYEQYF | TGCGCCAGCAGCCAAGGGGAGGGAGCGAGCTCCTACGAGCAGTACTTC
TRBJ2-2 | TRBV11-2 | - | TRBD2 | CASSLDRYTSGNTGELFF | TGTGCCAGCAGCTTAGATCGTTACACTAGCGGGAACACCGGGGAGCTGTTTTTT
TRBJ2-7 | TRBV18 | - | - | CASSPMASSEQYF | TGTGCCAGCTCACCAATGGCCTCCTCGGAGCAGTACTTC
TRBJ1-1 | TRBV6-5 | - | - | CASSYTLNTEAFF | TGTGCCAGCAGTTACACACTGAACACTGAAGCTTTCTTT
TRBJ2-5 | TRBV12-3/TRBV12-4 | - | - | CASSPDRETQYF | TGTGCCAGCAGTCCGGACCGGGAGACCCAGTACTTC
TRBJ1-3 | TRBV19 | - | - | CASSIGGRKGIEESDTIYF | TGTGCCAGTAGTATAGGGGGAAGGAAGGGGATTGAAGAGTCTGACACCATATATTTT
TRBJ1-4 | TRBV5-1 | - | - | CASSAGLFEGEKLFF | TGCGCCAGCAGCGCGGGACTCTTTGAGGGTGAAAAACTGTTTTTT
TRBJ1-2 | TRBV7-2 | - | TRBD1 | CASSLDLGTGVRGYTF | TGTGCCAGCAGCTTAGATTTAGGGACAGGGGTTAGAGGCTACACCTTC
TRBJ2-7 | TRBV11-2 | - | TRBD2 | CASSRGRVSEAEQYF | TGTGCCAGCAGCCGGGGGAGGGTTAGCGAAGCCGAGCAGTACTTC
TRBJ1-1 | TRBV29-1 | once | - | CSVVARMNTEAFF | TGCAGCGTTGTCGCCAGGATGAACACTGAAGCTTTCTTT
TRBJ1-1 | TRBV2 | - | - | CASLPNGELEAFF | TGTGCCAGCCTTCCTAACGGAGAACTCGAAGCTTTCTTT
TRBJ1-6 | TRBV21-1 | - | - | CASSKEAGSYNSPLHF | TGTGCCAGCAGCAAAGAGGCCGGCTCCTATAATTCACCCCTCCACTTT
TRBJ2-5 | TRBV7-3 | once | - | CASSLGLARRGETQYF | TGTGCCAGCAGCTTAGGTCTAGCCCGACGGGGGGAGACCCAGTACTTC
TRBJ2-7 | TRBV9 | - | TRBD2 | CASSGPSGQYF | TGTGCCAGCAGCGGTCCTAGCGGCCAGTACTTC
TRBJ1-4 | TRBV29-1 | once | TRBD1 | CSVTRTGNEKLFF | TGCAGCGTTACCCGGACAGGGAATGAAAAACTGTTTTTT
TRBJ2-3 | TRBV10-1 | - | - | CASSDGAGTDTQYF | TGCGCCAGCAGTGACGGGGCTGGCACAGATACGCAGTATTTT
TRBJ1-1 | TRBV28 | - | - | CASRRGTEAFF | TGTGCCAGCCGGCGGGGGACTGAAGCTTTCTTT
TRBJ1-2 | TRBV5-5 | - | TRBD1 | CASSFPGQGYGYTF | TGTGCCAGCAGCTTCCCGGGACAGGGTTATGGCTACACCTTC
TRBJ2-2 | TRBV4-2 | - | TRBD2 | CASSQPGGPGTGELFF | TGTGCCAGCAGCCAACCGGGAGGGCCGGGCACCGGGGAGCTGTTTTTT
TRBJ2-3 | TRBV27 | - | - | CASSLEVTTDTQYF | TGTGCCAGCAGTTTAGAGGTGACCACAGATACGCAGTATTTT
TRBJ1-4 | TRBV9 | - | - | CASSATVTNEKLFF | TGTGCCAGCAGCGCGACAGTGACTAATGAAAAACTGTTTTTT
TRBJ1-6 | TRBV9 | - | - | CASSTGNSPLHF | TGTGCCAGCAGCACCGGAAATTCACCCCTCCACTTT
TRBJ1-3 | TRBV15 | - | - | CATSRASSGNTIYF | TGTGCCACCAGCAGAGCAAGCTCTGGAAACACCATATATTTT
TRBJ2-7 | TRBV5-4 | - | - | CASSPEAGAIYEQYF | TGTGCCAGCAGCCCGGAGGCAGGGGCCATCTACGAGCAGTACTTC
TRBJ2-6 | TRBV10-3 | - | TRBD1 | CAISESPGQRSGANVLTF | TGTGCCATCAGTGAGTCGCCGGGACAGAGGTCTGGGGCCAACGTCCTGACTTTC
TRBJ2-5 | TRBV5-1 | - | TRBD2 | CASSSSTSGSSIIKTQYF | TGCGCCAGCAGCTCATCGACTAGCGGGAGTTCTATCATAAAGACCCAGTACTTC
TRBJ1-2 | TRBV30 | - | TRBD1 | CAWSVRGPYGYTF | TGTGCCTGGAGTGTAAGGGGGCCCTATGGCTACACCTTC
TRBJ1-2 | TRBV28 | once | - | CASDRGSRGYTF | TGTGCCAGTGACCGGGGTAGTCGGGGCTACACCTTC
TRBJ1-6 | TRBV5-6 | - | - | CASSISRVDSPLHF | TGTGCCAGCAGTATCAGCAGGGTCGATTCACCCCTCCACTTT
TRBJ1-4 | TRBV10-1 | - | - | CASREAREGGEKLFF | TGCGCCAGCAGGGAGGCCCGCGAGGGTGGGGAAAAACTGTTTTTT
TRBJ1-6 | TRBV10-2 | - | - | CASTPSGSSPLHF | TGCGCCAGCACCCCATCAGGTAGTTCACCCCTCCACTTT
TRBJ2-5 | TRBV2 | - | - | CASSESRTQYF | TGTGCCAGCAGTGAATCAAGGACCCAGTACTTC
TRBJ1-4 | TRBV19 | - | TRBD1 | CAVGTGVDEKLFF | TGTGCCGTTGGGACAGGGGTGGATGAAAAACTGTTTTTT
TRBJ1-2 | TRBV12-3/TRBV12-4 | - | - | CASSSGPYSGYTF | TGTGCCAGCAGCAGTGGGCCCTACTCGGGCTACACCTTC
TRBJ2-3 | TRBV7-3 | - | TRBD1 | CASSTRGQGTPDTQYF | TGTGCCAGCAGCACCCGCGGACAGGGGACCCCAGATACGCAGTATTTT
TRBJ1-4 | TRBV4-1 | - | TRBD1 | CASSQTYRGGNEKLFF | TGCGCCAGCAGCCAGACGTACAGGGGGGGTAATGAAAAACTGTTTTTT